A selection of T cell receptor beta chains follows, all from one sample in a study of OX40 agonist ivuxolimab in advanced cancers. This table comes from immunoSEQ multiplex PCR, and its TCRdb copy is limited to in-frame clones, with some not included. The sample consists of about 38,000 clones, about nine tenths of them appearing once. This material consisted of CD4+ or CD8+ T cells sorted from blood, taken in a trial of the OX40 agonist ivuxolimab. These receptors came from an adult with an advanced solid tumor such as melanoma, head and neck, liver or kidney cancer. Each CDR3 is given with its conserved first and last residue. D genes are given only for firm matches. Size is stated for part of the rows, as once, few or many counts, or as a class when the clone is expanded.

V gene: TRBV7-8
clone size: NA
D gene: NA
J gene: TRBJ2-3
CDR3 protein: CASSLVGRSPLTSTDTQYF
CDR3 DNA: TGTGCCAGCAGCTTGGTCGGTCGTTCTCCTTTAACTAGCACAGATACGCAGTATTTT

V gene: TRBV2
clone size: NA
D gene: NA
J gene: TRBJ1-2
CDR3 protein: CASSEVDSIIYGYTF
CDR3 DNA: TGTGCCAGCAGTGAGGTTGACAGTATTATCTATGGCTACACCTTC

V gene: TRBV9
clone size: NA
D gene: TRBD2
J gene: TRBJ2-1
CDR3 protein: CASSPGGTYNEQFF
CDR3 DNA: TGTGCCAGCAGCCCGGGAGGGACTTACAATGAGCAGTTCTTC

V gene: TRBV27
clone size: NA
D gene: TRBD2
J gene: TRBJ2-3
CDR3 protein: CASSKTSGPTDTQYF
CDR3 DNA: TGTGCCAGCAGTAAAACTAGCGGACCCACAGATACGCAGTATTTT

V gene: TRBV19
clone size: NA
D gene: NA
J gene: TRBJ2-3
CDR3 protein: CASSIQTSTDTQYF
CDR3 DNA: TGTGCCAGTAGTATCCAGACTAGCACAGATACGCAGTATTTT

V gene: TRBV19
clone size: NA
D gene: TRBD1
J gene: TRBJ2-2
CDR3 protein: CASFPTRYPTGAGELFF
CDR3 DNA: TGTGCCAGTTTTCCCACTCGTTACCCGACAGGGGCCGGGGAGCTGTTTTTT

V gene: TRBV10-3
clone size: NA
D gene: NA
J gene: TRBJ2-5
CDR3 protein: CAISERRETQYF
CDR3 DNA: TGTGCCATCAGTGAAAGGCGAGAGACCCAGTACTTC

V gene: TRBV6-5
clone size: NA
D gene: NA
J gene: TRBJ2-1
CDR3 protein: CASRREMGYNEQFF
CDR3 DNA: TGTGCCAGCAGAAGGGAGATGGGGTACAATGAGCAGTTCTTC

V gene: TRBV4-2
clone size: once
D gene: NA
J gene: TRBJ2-5
CDR3 protein: CASSQALGGQETQYF
CDR3 DNA: TGTGCCAGCAGCCAAGCCCTAGGGGGCCAAGAGACCCAGTACTTC

V gene: TRBV2
clone size: NA
D gene: NA
J gene: TRBJ1-1
CDR3 protein: CASSDGGNTEAFF
CDR3 DNA: TGTGCCAGCAGTGACGGGGGGAACACTGAAGCTTTCTTT

V gene: TRBV27
clone size: NA
D gene: NA
J gene: TRBJ1-2
CDR3 protein: CASSMTDRLGYTF
CDR3 DNA: TGTGCCAGCAGTATGACAGATAGGCTGGGCTACACCTTC

V gene: TRBV7-9
clone size: NA
D gene: NA
J gene: TRBJ2-2
CDR3 protein: CASSFEGLANTGELFF
CDR3 DNA: TGTGCCAGCAGCTTCGAGGGGCTGGCGAACACCGGGGAGCTGTTTTTT

V gene: TRBV6-5
clone size: NA
D gene: NA
J gene: TRBJ1-1
CDR3 protein: CASSYGEVGTEAFF
CDR3 DNA: TGTGCCAGCAGTTATGGAGAGGTCGGGACTGAAGCTTTCTTT

V gene: TRBV4-1
clone size: NA
D gene: NA
J gene: TRBJ2-1
CDR3 protein: CASSTGALGYGEQFF
CDR3 DNA: TGCGCCAGCAGCACCGGAGCTCTAGGGTATGGGGAGCAGTTCTTC

V gene: TRBV28
clone size: NA
D gene: TRBD1
J gene: TRBJ2-7
CDR3 protein: CASSHDRGRSFHEQYF
CDR3 DNA: TGTGCCAGCAGTCATGACAGGGGGCGAAGTTTCCACGAGCAGTACTTC

V gene: TRBV6-5
clone size: NA
D gene: NA
J gene: TRBJ2-1
CDR3 protein: CASSYYALENEQFF
CDR3 DNA: TGTGCCAGCAGTTACTACGCCTTAGAGAATGAGCAGTTCTTC

V gene: TRBV7-9
clone size: NA
D gene: NA
J gene: TRBJ2-5
CDR3 protein: CASSFGGAGETQYF
CDR3 DNA: TGTGCCAGCAGCTTTGGGGGCGCCGGGGAGACCCAGTACTTC

V gene: TRBV10-3
clone size: NA
D gene: NA
J gene: TRBJ2-2
CDR3 protein: CAISDPYDTGELFF
CDR3 DNA: TGTGCCATCAGTGACCCTTACGACACCGGGGAGCTGTTTTTT

V gene: TRBV28
clone size: NA
D gene: TRBD2
J gene: TRBJ2-7
CDR3 protein: CASRVLAGATYEQYF
CDR3 DNA: TGTGCCAGCAGGGTACTAGCGGGAGCCACCTACGAGCAGTACTTC

V gene: TRBV4-3
clone size: NA
D gene: TRBD2
J gene: TRBJ2-1
CDR3 protein: CASSSGLAAYEQFF
CDR3 DNA: TGCGCCAGCAGCTCGGGACTAGCGGCCTATGAGCAGTTCTTC

V gene: TRBV7-9
clone size: NA
D gene: NA
J gene: TRBJ1-2
CDR3 protein: CASTHEKGGYTF
CDR3 DNA: TGTGCCAGCACCCACGAGAAGGGTGGCTACACCTTC

V gene: TRBV5-1
clone size: NA
D gene: NA
J gene: TRBJ2-2
CDR3 protein: CASSYRSPNTGELFF
CDR3 DNA: TGCGCCAGCAGTTATCGCAGCCCGAACACCGGGGAGCTGTTTTTT

V gene: TRBV4-3
clone size: NA
D gene: TRBD1
J gene: TRBJ2-2
CDR3 protein: CASSQTRTGGNTGELFF
CDR3 DNA: TGCGCCAGCAGCCAAACTCGGACAGGGGGCAACACCGGGGAGCTGTTTTTT

V gene: TRBV9
clone size: NA
D gene: TRBD1
J gene: TRBJ1-1
CDR3 protein: CASRDIQGQAFF
CDR3 DNA: TGTGCCAGCAGGGACATACAGGGGCAGGCTTTCTTT

V gene: TRBV28
clone size: NA
D gene: NA
J gene: TRBJ1-2
CDR3 protein: CASSLISLSGYTF
CDR3 DNA: TGTGCCAGCAGTTTAATTAGTTTGAGTGGCTACACCTTC

V gene: TRBV4-2
clone size: few
D gene: TRBD2
J gene: TRBJ2-5
CDR3 protein: CASSPLAGDQETQYF
CDR3 DNA: TGTGCCAGCAGCCCACTAGCGGGAGACCAAGAGACCCAGTACTTC

V gene: TRBV29-1
clone size: NA
D gene: NA
J gene: TRBJ2-3
CDR3 protein: CSVHTDTQYF
CDR3 DNA: TGCAGCGTCCACACAGATACGCAGTATTTT

V gene: TRBV5-1
clone size: NA
D gene: NA
J gene: TRBJ2-5
CDR3 protein: CASSLAADYQETQYF
CDR3 DNA: TGCGCCAGCAGCTTGGCCGCGGACTACCAAGAGACCCAGTACTTC

V gene: TRBV27
clone size: NA
D gene: TRBD1
J gene: TRBJ2-7
CDR3 protein: CASSIGQDYEQYF
CDR3 DNA: TGTGCCAGCAGTATCGGACAGGATTACGAGCAGTACTTC

V gene: TRBV7-6
clone size: NA
D gene: NA
J gene: TRBJ2-1
CDR3 protein: CASSQDLSSYNEQFF
CDR3 DNA: TGTGCCAGCAGCCAGGACTTGAGCTCCTACAATGAGCAGTTCTTC

V gene: TRBV14
clone size: few
D gene: NA
J gene: TRBJ1-1
CDR3 protein: CASSPSPGQTEAFF
CDR3 DNA: TGTGCCAGCAGCCCTTCACCGGGACAAACTGAAGCTTTCTTT

V gene: TRBV19
clone size: once
D gene: NA
J gene: TRBJ1-5
CDR3 protein: CASSIGNQPQHF
CDR3 DNA: TGTGCCAGTAGTATAGGCAATCAGCCCCAGCATTTT

V gene: TRBV6-5
clone size: once
D gene: TRBD1
J gene: TRBJ1-3
CDR3 protein: CASSTGTGPGNTIYF
CDR3 DNA: TGTGCCAGCAGCACCGGGACAGGGCCTGGAAACACCATATATTTT

V gene: TRBV11-2
clone size: NA
D gene: TRBD2
J gene: TRBJ2-3
CDR3 protein: CASSFRGEGSGREDTQYF
CDR3 DNA: TGTGCCAGCAGCTTCCGCGGGGAGGGTAGCGGGAGAGAAGATACGCAGTATTTT

V gene: TRBV13
clone size: NA
D gene: TRBD1
J gene: TRBJ1-1
CDR3 protein: CASSVQQGRLPEAFF
CDR3 DNA: TGTGCCAGCAGCGTACAACAGGGGCGGCTTCCTGAAGCTTTCTTT

V gene: TRBV4-3
clone size: NA
D gene: TRBD1
J gene: TRBJ1-6
CDR3 protein: CASSQGRTGAYSPLHF
CDR3 DNA: TGCGCCAGCAGCCAAGGACGCACAGGGGCGTATTCACCCCTCCACTTT

V gene: TRBV28
clone size: NA
D gene: TRBD1
J gene: TRBJ2-1
CDR3 protein: CATQDRAFFNNEQFF
CDR3 DNA: TGTGCCACCCAGGACAGGGCATTTTTCAACAATGAGCAGTTCTTC

V gene: TRBV4-1
clone size: NA
D gene: NA
J gene: TRBJ1-4
CDR3 protein: CASSRLDMTYATNEKLFF
CDR3 DNA: TGCGCCAGCAGCCGCTTAGATATGACCTATGCAACTAATGAAAAACTGTTTTTT

V gene: TRBV7-9
clone size: NA
D gene: TRBD2
J gene: TRBJ2-3
CDR3 protein: CASSLGSGRPSVADTQYF
CDR3 DNA: TGTGCCAGCAGCTTAGGGAGCGGGAGGCCCTCCGTTGCAGATACGCAGTATTTT

V gene: TRBV4-2
clone size: NA
D gene: TRBD2
J gene: TRBJ2-1
CDR3 protein: CASSQAGGRASNEQFF
CDR3 DNA: TGTGCCAGCAGCCAAGCCGGCGGGAGGGCCTCCAATGAGCAGTTCTTC

V gene: TRBV28
clone size: NA
D gene: NA
J gene: TRBJ2-5
CDR3 protein: CASSFARRKKTQYF
CDR3 DNA: TGTGCCAGCAGTTTCGCCAGGCGAAAGAAGACCCAGTACTTC

V gene: TRBV6-5
clone size: NA
D gene: NA
J gene: TRBJ1-2
CDR3 protein: CASSSRAVYGYTF
CDR3 DNA: TGTGCCAGCAGTTCCCGGGCCGTCTATGGCTACACCTTC

V gene: TRBV19
clone size: once
D gene: NA
J gene: TRBJ2-2
CDR3 protein: CASSTPRKPGTGELFF
CDR3 DNA: TGTGCCAGTAGTACCCCCCGAAAGCCAGGCACCGGGGAGCTGTTTTTT

V gene: TRBV30
clone size: NA
D gene: NA
J gene: TRBJ1-2
CDR3 protein: CACWGFGYTF
CDR3 DNA: TGTGCCTGTTGGGGGTTTGGCTACACCTTC

V gene: TRBV7-8
clone size: NA
D gene: NA
J gene: TRBJ2-7
CDR3 protein: CASSLDWVRGPSYEQYF
CDR3 DNA: TGTGCCAGCAGCTTAGACTGGGTCAGGGGCCCCTCCTACGAGCAGTACTTC

V gene: TRBV25-1
clone size: NA
D gene: NA
J gene: TRBJ1-2
CDR3 protein: CASSGAAGSPGGYTF
CDR3 DNA: TGTGCCAGCAGTGGGGCGGCGGGGTCGCCGGGTGGCTACACCTTC

V gene: TRBV14
clone size: NA
D gene: NA
J gene: TRBJ1-2
CDR3 protein: CASSHYGQFNYGYTF
CDR3 DNA: TGTGCCAGCAGCCATTACGGACAGTTTAACTATGGCTACACCTTC

V gene: TRBV2
clone size: NA
D gene: TRBD1
J gene: TRBJ2-1
CDR3 protein: CASSAPESGTGIYNEQFF
CDR3 DNA: TGTGCCAGCAGCGCCCCGGAGAGCGGGACAGGGATCTACAATGAGCAGTTCTTC

V gene: TRBV27
clone size: few
D gene: NA
J gene: TRBJ2-7
CDR3 protein: CASSLSYRGRVYEQYF
CDR3 DNA: TGTGCCAGCAGTTTAAGCTACAGGGGGAGGGTCTACGAGCAGTACTTC